These 21 T cell receptor beta chains were all obtained from the same sample, sequenced in a study of identical twins. TCRdb reanalysed the 5' RACE reads using MiXCR and keeps one entry per CDR3 protein. The table has hundreds of thousands of distinct CDR3 sequences, roughly 12% seen once. This sample was shared with a second study, whose subject was yellow fever vaccine responses in identical twins.

Material for sequencing was PBMCs. All receptors come from a woman between 18 and 29 years old in good health.

The chain has TRBV4-2 and TRBJ2-3; 11 bases are a match to TRBD2. Germline V gives CDR1 LGHNA, CDR2 YNFKEQ. Trimming cost V 3 bases and J 2 bases; bases outside gene matches: 10. The CDR3 length is 18 residues. The CDR3 here is CASSQGILAGGYTDTQYF. CDR3 bases: TGTGCCAGCAGCCAGGGAATTCTAGCGGGAGGCTACACAGATACGCAGTATTTT.

This clonotype was found many times. The chain uses TRBV10-3 and TRBJ2-5; 10 positions match TRBD1. In germline, CDR1 is ENHRY, CDR2 SYGVKD. The J segment lost 5 bases and the V segment lost 6 bases, leaving 6 bases of the junction unmatched. The CDR3 spans 14 residues. Here the CDR3 reads CAISGGQGYETQYF. For the CDR3, the DNA is TGTGCCATCAGCGGGGGACAGGGGTATGAGACCCAGTACTTC.

V and J are TRBV20-1 and TRBJ2-2, with 9 bases lining up with TRBD2. Germline lookup yields CDR1 DFQATT and CDR2 SNEGSKA (reference sequence). The CDR3 spans 17 residues. V was clipped by 0 bases and J by 1 base; unmatched bases: 6. The CDR3 DNA is TGCAGTGCTAGAGATCCCCGGACTAGCGAGAACACCGGGGAGCTGTTTTTT. It encodes CSARDPRTSENTGELFF.

This clonotype was seen a handful of times. V gene TRBV11-2 combines with J gene TRBJ2-1; TRBD2 matches at 10 bases. Germline CDR1 is SGHAT and CDR2 is FQNNGV. The CDR3 is made up of 16 amino acids. The trim removed 5 bases at V and 2 bases at J, leaving 6 bases unmatched. The CDR3 bases are TGTGCCAGCAGCGCCACCGGGACTAGCGCCTACAATGAGCAGTTCTTC. Its translation is CASSATGTSAYNEQFF.

J is TRBJ2-2 and V is TRBV6-2 or TRBV6-3; 9 nucleotides agree with TRBD1. CDR1 is MNHEY and CDR2 is SVGEGT in the germline V gene. V lost 6 bases and J lost 6; bases outside the gene matches: 23. The CDR3 contains 20 residues. CDR3 DNA sequence: TGTGCCAGCAGCCCCCCCTCATGGCAGACAGGGGGTCCTTTCCCCGGGGAGCTGTTTTTT. Residues: CASSPPSWQTGGPFPGELFF.

This chain joins TRBV20-1 and TRBJ2-3; 8 bases fit TRBD2. CDR3 size: 15 residues. CDR1 and CDR2 from the germline V gene are DFQATT and SNEGSKA (reference sequence). Trimming at V came to 2 bases and at J to 4 bases, leaving 8 bases not matched to a gene. The CDR3 bases are TGCAGTGCTAGAACGGGACTAGTTGGCGCAGATACGCAGTATTTT. This sequence encodes CSARTGLVGADTQYF.

This clonotype appeared a few times. The chain carries TRBV4-1 and TRBJ2-5; TRBD1 matches 9 bases. With 1 base clipped from V and 5 bases from J, the junction kept 8 bases outside the gene matches. The length of the CDR3 is 16 residues. Germline V gene lookup returns CDR1 MGHRA and CDR2 YSYEKL. CDR3 in DNA: TGCGCCAGCAGCCAAGGGACAGGGGAGAGTCGGGAGACCCAGTACTTC. Translating it yields CASSQGTGESRETQYF.

This chain links TRBV4-1 with TRBJ1-5, with D tentatively TRBD1 (6 bases). Germline assignment: CDR1 MGHRA and CDR2 YSYEKL. The CDR3 is made up of 15 amino acids. Deletions cut 3 bases from V and 6 bases from J, with 15 bases between. The DNA for the CDR3 is TGCGCCAGCAGCCAGTCCCGGCAGGGGCTTCAGCCCCAGCATTTT. Amino acids: CASSQSRQGLQPQHF.

The CDR3 DNA reads as TGTGCCAGCAGCGCCATTACAGGGCAACGAACCTACGAGCAGTACTTC. It translates to CASSAITGQRTYEQYF. The chain joins TRBV7-9 to TRBJ2-7, with D perhaps matching TRBD1 (6 bases). V was trimmed by 5 bases and J by 2 bases, leaving 19 bases between them. The germline CDR1 and CDR2 sequences are SEHNR and FQNEAQ (reference sequence). CDR3 length: 16 residues.

In this sample, this clonotype turned up once. The J gene is TRBJ1-6, the V gene TRBV5-1; 8 positions match TRBD1. The CDR3 has 16 residues. V lost 5 bases, J lost 6 bases, and 10 bases stayed unmatched. Germline V CDR1 and CDR2: SGHRS, YFSETQ. The CDR3 here is CASRDREGISNSPLHF. The CDR3 nucleotides are TGCGCCAGCAGGGACAGGGAGGGGATCAGTAATTCACCCCTCCACTTT.

The V call is TRBV5-5, the J call TRBJ2-7; 9 bases fit TRBD2. The germline gives CDR1 SGHKS, CDR2 YYEKEE (reference sequence). Unmatched junction bases numbered 8, after V lost 4 bases and J lost 0 bases. This CDR3 contains 16 residues. For the CDR3, the DNA is TGTGCCAGCAGCCGTGGACTAGCGATGGGCTCCTACGAGCAGTACGTC. It encodes CASSRGLAMGSYEQYV.

The rearrangement links TRBV4-2 to TRBJ2-3, with TRBD2 identical over 9 bases. The CDR3 sequence is 16 residues long. Germline values: CDR1 LGHNA, CDR2 YNFKEQ. V shed 4 bases and J 4 bases; nucleotides not matched to a gene: 9. The CDR3 nucleotides are TGTGCCAGCAGCCCCAAGAGCGGGGGGAGGGCAGATACGCAGTATTTT. Protein sequence: CASSPKSGGRADTQYF.

Here the CDR3 DNA reads TGTGCCAGCAGCTTTGGGACAGGCCCGGGGGCCCAGTACTTC. Its protein product is CASSFGTGPGAQYF. This rearrangement joins TRBV5-6 to TRBJ2-5; 8 nucleotides line up with TRBD1. V gave up 2 bases and J gave up 9 bases; unmatched junction bases: 9. The CDR3 has 14 residues. The germline gives CDR1 SGHDT, CDR2 YYEEEE.

Only a few counts were recorded for this clonotype. The V and J genes are TRBV24-1 and TRBJ2-1, with 8 nucleotides matching TRBD2. V shed 4 bases, J shed 8 bases, and the junction held 3 bases outside the gene matches. CDR3 length equals 13 residues. Germline V lookup: CDR1 KGHDR, CDR2 SFDVKD. This CDR3 reads CATSDLGRDEQFF. Here the CDR3 DNA reads TGTGCCACCAGTGACCTCGGGAGGGATGAGCAGTTCTTC.

The gene calls are TRBV12-3 or TRBV12-4 and TRBJ2-1; 9 bases are shared with TRBD2. CDR3 length: 14 amino acids. V lost 5 bases, J lost 4 bases, and 3 bases stayed unmatched. This chain's CDR3 is CASSTTSGYNEQFF. DNA of the CDR3: TGTGCCAGCAGTACAACTAGCGGGTACAATGAGCAGTTCTTC.

This sequence joins TRBV7-3 and TRBJ2-2, with D hard to call. Germline loops: CDR1 SGHTA, CDR2 FQGTGA. Trimming took 0 bases from V and 5 from J, leaving 4 bases between them. CDR3 length equals 13 residues. The CDR3 DNA is TGTGCCAGCAGCTTAACAACTACCGGGGAGCTGTTTTTT. Protein: CASSLTTTGELFF.

This clonotype appeared many times. The V call is TRBV6-1, the J call TRBJ2-2, with D uncertain. Per the germline V gene, CDR1 is MNHNS and CDR2 is SASEGT. V lost 6 bases and J lost 0, with 11 bases in between. This CDR3 has 15 amino acids. CDR3 in amino acids: CASSIRRSNTGELFF. CDR3 DNA sequence: TGTGCCAGCAGCATCAGGAGATCGAACACCGGGGAGCTGTTTTTT.

The J gene is TRBJ1-1, the V gene TRBV27; 7 nucleotides line up with TRBD1. Losses at the gene ends were 5 bases for V and 0 bases for J; bases not matched to a gene: 9. The germline V gene has CDR1 MNHEY and CDR2 SMNVEV (reference sequence). The CDR3 has 16 amino acids. The CDR3 region has the DNA TGTGCCAGCAGTCCGGGGACAGAAACCCTGAACACTGAAGCTTTCTTT. Translated: CASSPGTETLNTEAFF.

This clonotype was observed a few times. J is TRBJ2-2 and V is TRBV6-2 or TRBV6-3, with TRBD2 matching over 8 bases. CDR3 size: 15 residues. The germline gives CDR1 MNHEY, CDR2 SVGEGT. J gave up 2 bases and V 4 bases, and 3 bases lay outside the gene matches. The CDR3 region has the DNA TGTGCCAGCAGTTTCGGGGGGGACAACACCGGGGAGCTGTTTTTT. It translates to CASSFGGDNTGELFF.

The chain employs TRBV12-3 or TRBV12-4 and TRBJ1-6; 8 nucleotides agree with TRBD1. The length of the CDR3 is 11 residues. J lost 15 bases, V lost 7 bases, and 5 bases had no gene match. This CDR3 is CASTRGQGLHF. CDR3 in DNA: TGTGCCAGCACCCGCGGACAGGGCCTCCACTTT.

This clonotype showed up many times. The gene calls are TRBV29-1 and TRBJ2-2; D may match TRBD1 or TRBD2 (5 bases each). Per the germline V gene, CDR1 is SQVTM and CDR2 is ANQGSEA. The CDR3 contains 14 residues. The V end was cut by 5 bases, the J end by 3 bases, with 13 bases between. DNA for the CDR3: TGCAGCGTTTACACCGGGACCTACACCGGGGAGCTGTTTTTT. Translating gives CSVYTGTYTGELFF.